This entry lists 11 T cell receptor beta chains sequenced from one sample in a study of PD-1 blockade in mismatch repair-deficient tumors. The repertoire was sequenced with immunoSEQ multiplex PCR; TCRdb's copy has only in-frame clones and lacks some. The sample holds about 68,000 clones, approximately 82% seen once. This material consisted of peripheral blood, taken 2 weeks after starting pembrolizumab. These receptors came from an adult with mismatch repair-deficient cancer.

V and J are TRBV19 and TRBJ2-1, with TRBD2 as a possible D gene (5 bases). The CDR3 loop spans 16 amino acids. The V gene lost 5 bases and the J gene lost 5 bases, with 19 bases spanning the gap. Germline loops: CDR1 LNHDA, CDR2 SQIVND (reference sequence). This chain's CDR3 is CASSLGPRGANNEQFF. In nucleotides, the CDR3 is TGTGCCAGTAGTTTAGGGCCCCGGGGAGCGAACAATGAGCAGTTCTTC.

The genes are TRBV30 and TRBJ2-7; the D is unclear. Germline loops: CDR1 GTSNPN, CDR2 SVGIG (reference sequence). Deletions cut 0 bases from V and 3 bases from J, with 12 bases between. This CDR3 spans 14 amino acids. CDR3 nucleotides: TGTGCCTGGAGTGTGCCAGGTTTGGGCTACGAGCAGTACTTC. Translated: CAWSVPGLGYEQYF.

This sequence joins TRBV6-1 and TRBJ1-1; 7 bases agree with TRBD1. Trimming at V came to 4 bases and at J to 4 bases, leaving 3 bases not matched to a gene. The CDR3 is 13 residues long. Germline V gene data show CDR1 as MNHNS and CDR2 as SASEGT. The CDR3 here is CASSGDRATEAFF. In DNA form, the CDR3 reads TGTGCCAGCAGTGGCGACAGGGCCACTGAAGCTTTCTTT.

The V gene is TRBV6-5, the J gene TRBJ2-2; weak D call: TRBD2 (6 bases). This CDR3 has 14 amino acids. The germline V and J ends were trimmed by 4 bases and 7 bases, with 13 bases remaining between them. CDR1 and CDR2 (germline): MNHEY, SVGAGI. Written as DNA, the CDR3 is TGTGCCAGCAGTTTGGAGGGATCAGGCGGGGAGCTGTTTTTT. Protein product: CASSLEGSGGELFF.

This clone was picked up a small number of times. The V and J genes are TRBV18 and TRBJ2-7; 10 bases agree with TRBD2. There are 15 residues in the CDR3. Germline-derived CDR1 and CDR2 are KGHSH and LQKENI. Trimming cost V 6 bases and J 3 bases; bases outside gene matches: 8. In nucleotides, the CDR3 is TGTGCCAGCTCTAGAACTAGCGGGGATGACTACGAGCAGTACTTC. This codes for CASSRTSGDDYEQYF.

The CDR3 coding sequence is TGTGCCAGCAGCAAAGTCGGCAGCGGAAAATACGAGCAGTACTTC. This codes for CASSKVGSGKYEQYF. The chain links TRBV21-1 to TRBJ2-7; the table names TRBD2, a call not compared with the DNA. TRBV21-1 is a recognized pseudogene. This CDR3 has 15 amino acids.

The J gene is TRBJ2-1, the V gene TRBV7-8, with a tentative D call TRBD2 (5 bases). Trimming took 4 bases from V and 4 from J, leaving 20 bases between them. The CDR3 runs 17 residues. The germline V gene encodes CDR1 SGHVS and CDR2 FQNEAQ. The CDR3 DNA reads TGTGCCAGCAGCTCGTACGCCCGGTCTAGCTTATACAATGAGCAGTTCTTC. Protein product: CASSSYARSSLYNEQFF.

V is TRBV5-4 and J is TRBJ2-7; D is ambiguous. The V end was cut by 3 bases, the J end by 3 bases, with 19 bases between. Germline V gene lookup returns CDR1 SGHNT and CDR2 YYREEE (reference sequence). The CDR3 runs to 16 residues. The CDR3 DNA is TGTGCCAGCAGCTACAAACCTCAAGGACCGTACTACGAGCAGTACTTC. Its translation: CASSYKPQGPYYEQYF.

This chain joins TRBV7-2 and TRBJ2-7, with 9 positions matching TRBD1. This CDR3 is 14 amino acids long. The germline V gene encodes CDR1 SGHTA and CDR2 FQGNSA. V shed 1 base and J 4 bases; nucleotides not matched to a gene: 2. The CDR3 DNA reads TGTGCCAGCAGCTTAGGGACAGGGGCGTACGAGCAGTACTTC. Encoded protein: CASSLGTGAYEQYF.

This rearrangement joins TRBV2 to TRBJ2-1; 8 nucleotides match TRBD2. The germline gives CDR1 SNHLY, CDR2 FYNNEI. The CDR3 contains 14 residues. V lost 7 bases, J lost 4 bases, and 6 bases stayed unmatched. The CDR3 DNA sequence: TGTGCCAGCATCGGCTTAGCGGGGTACAATGAGCAGTTCTTC. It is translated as CASIGLAGYNEQFF.

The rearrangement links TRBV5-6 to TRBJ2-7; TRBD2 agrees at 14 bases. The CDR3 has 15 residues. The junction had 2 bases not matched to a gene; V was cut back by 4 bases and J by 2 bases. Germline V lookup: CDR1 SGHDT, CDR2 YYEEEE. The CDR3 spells CASSRLAGGTYEQYF. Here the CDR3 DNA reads TGTGCCAGCAGCCGACTAGCGGGAGGGACCTACGAGCAGTACTTC.